A single sample is the source of the 25 T cell receptor beta chains below, sequenced in a study of shared clonotypes between healthy human individuals (TCRdb year 2020). The library came from the immunoSEQ multiplex PCR assay. The table comes from immuneACCESS by way of TCRdb, which keeps in-frame sequences with V and J called. Part of the clones is missing from these tables; in studies checked, under half for an unresolved V gene and the rest for unknown reasons. In all, the sample holds hundreds of thousands of clones, and around four fifths of those were seen once. The ten largest account for 1.5% to 2% of the sample. The sequenced sample was memory CD4+ T cells sorted from blood. The cell subset or site label, as the study defines it: CD45RA-negative fraction. These receptors were obtained from a woman in her twenties or thirties in good health.

The V gene is TRBV7-2, the J gene TRBJ2-7, with D possibly being TRBD2 (5 bases). Germline values: CDR1 SGHTA, CDR2 FQGNSA. The CDR3 sequence is 14 residues long. Trimming shortened V by 5 bases and J by 0 bases, and 11 bases separated the two germline ends. The CDR3 reads CASSPAGSSYEQYF. The CDR3 coding sequence is TGTGCCAGCAGCCCGGCGGGCAGCTCCTACGAGCAGTACTTC.

In this sample, this clone turned up once. The genes are TRBV27 and TRBJ2-1; TRBD1 is a possible D gene (6 bases). Germline V gene data show CDR1 as MNHEY and CDR2 as SMNVEV (reference sequence). The CDR3 spans 13 residues. Trimming took 3 bases from V and 16 from J, leaving 19 bases between them. The CDR3 DNA reads TGTGCCAGCAGTTTTGGGGACCGGGGACATAATTTCTTC. It specifies CASSFGDRGHNFF.

The chain combines TRBV4-1 with TRBJ1-5, with no clear D. The length of the CDR3 is 16 residues. V was pared by 0 bases and J by 4 bases, with 13 bases between. Germline V gene data show CDR1 as MGHRA and CDR2 as YSYEKL. The CDR3 loop reads CASSQDQPGANQPQHF. The CDR3 DNA follows: TGCGCCAGCAGCCAAGATCAGCCCGGAGCGAATCAGCCCCAGCATTTT.

Of note for this clone: In the same sample, other DNA sequences code for this CDR3. The chain carries TRBV29-1 and TRBJ2-5; D is perhaps TRBD2 (6 bases). From germline, CDR1 is SQVTM and CDR2 ANQGSEA. V lost 6 bases and J 2 bases, leaving 10 bases between the germline ends. There are 12 residues in the CDR3. CDR3 nucleotides: TGCAGCGTGGTGCGGGAACAAGAGACCCAGTACTTC. Protein: CSVVREQETQYF.

The chain recombines TRBV5-5 with TRBJ1-1; D uncertain. V was pared by 0 bases and J by 7 bases, with 4 bases between. Germline assignment: CDR1 SGHKS and CDR2 YYEKEE (reference sequence). CDR3 length equals 11 residues. The chain's CDR3 is CASSLEGEAFF. In DNA, the CDR3 is TGTGCCAGCAGCTTGGAGGGTGAAGCTTTCTTT. The complete variable domain, with remaining parts taken from reference TRBV5-5 and TRBJ1-1, reads DAGVTQSPTHLIKTRGQQVTLRCSPISGHKSVSWYQQVLGQGPQFIFQYYEKEERGRGNFPDRFSARQFPNYSSELNVNALLLGDSALYLCASSLEGEAFFGQGTRLTVV.

This clone was observed a handful of times. This chain joins TRBV6-1 and TRBJ2-5, with 8 bases identical to TRBD1. Trimming cost V 4 bases and J 5 bases; bases outside gene matches: 6. Germline V gene sequence: CDR1 MNHNS, CDR2 SASEGT. CDR3 length: 14 amino acids. Here the CDR3 DNA reads TGTGCCAGCAGTGCTACAACAGGGGGGGAGACCCAGTACTTC. Residues: CASSATTGGETQYF.

This chain joins TRBV7-9 and TRBJ2-6; D remains ambiguous. The ends were cut back, 5 bases at V and 3 bases at J, with 8 bases in the middle. From germline, CDR1 is SEHNR and CDR2 FQNEAQ (reference sequence). The CDR3 covers 14 residues. CDR3 sequence: CASSPRSGANVLTF. In DNA, the CDR3 is TGTGCCAGCAGCCCTCGCAGTGGGGCCAACGTCCTGACTTTC.

The chain is built from TRBV4-1 and TRBJ1-6, with 9 bases matching TRBD1. Germline V gene lookup returns CDR1 MGHRA and CDR2 YSYEKL. The trim removed 4 bases at V and 4 bases at J, leaving 5 bases unmatched. This CDR3 comprises 16 residues. CDR3 DNA: TGCGCCAGCAGCCCCCTGACAGGGGGATATAATTCACCCCTCCACTTT. Protein sequence: CASSPLTGGYNSPLHF.

This clone was recorded a few times. The rearrangement links TRBV11-1 to TRBJ2-1; D uncertain. The V gene lost 4 bases and the J gene lost 8 bases, with 12 bases spanning the gap. The CDR3 spans 13 residues. Per the germline V gene, CDR1 is SGHAT and CDR2 is FQDESV (reference sequence). The CDR3 here is CASSWAKADEQFF. DNA for the CDR3: TGTGCCAGCAGCTGGGCCAAGGCCGATGAGCAGTTCTTC.

The chain recombines TRBV7-2 with TRBJ2-2; D gene uncertain. CDR1 is SGHTA, CDR2 FQGNSA, per germline. Trimming took 5 bases from V and 3 from J, leaving 7 bases between them. This CDR3 region has 13 residues. CDR3 nucleotide sequence: TGTGCCAGCAGCGACTTCTACACCGGGGAGCTGTTTTTT. Translation: CASSDFYTGELFF.

Comments on this clone: One junction end does not reproduce the germline sequence, and a read error may be involved. The chain links TRBV23-1 to TRBJ1-3; the D is unclear. TRBV23-1 is flagged as an ORF with uncertain function. The CDR3 contains 12 residues. The CDR3 bases are TGTACTGAGGGATTTGCTGGAAACACCATATATTTT. Translated: CTEGFAGNTIYF.

This CDR3 reads CASSSPTGNLRIETQYF. CDR3 nucleotide sequence: TGTGCCAGCAGTTCGCCGACAGGTAACCTAAGAATCGAGACCCAGTACTTC. The chain couples TRBV27 to TRBJ2-5; TRBD1 might be the D (6 bases). This CDR3 region has 17 residues. Germline V gene lookup returns CDR1 MNHEY and CDR2 SMNVEV (reference sequence). Trimming stripped 4 bases from V and 5 bases from J, with 23 bases between.

The sample holds many counts of this clone. This sequence joins TRBV19 and TRBJ1-1; D unclear. The germline V gene encodes CDR1 LNHDA and CDR2 SQIVND (reference sequence). Trimming left V 7 bases short and J 1 base short, with 19 bases between. The CDR3 loop spans 16 amino acids. The CDR3: CASTRPGSPSNTEAFF. The CDR3 nucleotides read TGTGCCAGTACCCGACCCGGGTCCCCATCGAACACTGAAGCTTTCTTT. Using reference TRBV19 and TRBJ1-1 for the parts outside the CDR3, the full variable domain is DGGITQSPKYLFRKEGQNVTLSCEQNLNHDAMYWYRQDPGQGLRLIYYSQIVNDFQKGDIAEGYSVSREKKESFPLTVTSAQKNPTAFYLCASTRPGSPSNTEAFFGQGTRLTVV.

V and J are TRBV6-5 and TRBJ1-1; D gene uncertain. The CDR3 is made up of 16 amino acids. Germline V gene sequence: CDR1 MNHEY, CDR2 SVGAGI. V lost 0 bases and J lost 3, with 14 bases in between. CDR3 nucleotide sequence: TGTGCCAGCAGTTACTCAGGGATCATACTACACACTGAAGCTTTCTTT. Translated, it gives CASSYSGIILHTEAFF.

In its sample, this clone was seen once. This rearrangement joins TRBV19 to TRBJ2-6; TRBD2 is a possible D gene (6 bases). CDR1 is LNHDA, CDR2 SQIVND, per germline (reference sequence). The CDR3 runs 15 residues. Trimming removed 6 bases from V and 2 bases from J, with 11 bases in between. CDR3 nucleotide sequence: TGTGCCAGTAGGTCGGGGGTCCCTGGGGCCAACGTCCTGACTTTC. Protein product: CASRSGVPGANVLTF.

The V and J genes are TRBV19 and TRBJ1-4, with D possibly matching TRBD1 (5 bases). Trimming removed 7 bases from V and 7 bases from J, with 13 bases in between. Germline-derived CDR1 and CDR2 are LNHDA and SQIVND (reference sequence). The CDR3 extends over 13 amino acids. The CDR3 bases are TGTGCCAGTACCCGCCAGGGTCGTGAAAAACTGTTTTTT. It encodes CASTRQGREKLFF.

V is TRBV7-2 and J is TRBJ2-2, with TRBD2 matching over 15 bases. With V trimmed by 6 bases and J by 6 bases, 5 bases remained unmatched. The V gene's germline CDR1 is SGHTA and CDR2 FQGNSA. CDR3 length: 16 residues. This CDR3 is CASSRTSGRAAGELFF. CDR3 coding DNA: TGTGCCAGCAGTCGGACTAGCGGGAGGGCTGCCGGGGAGCTGTTTTTT.

This clone was seen once. This sequence joins TRBV7-9 and TRBJ2-5; TRBD2 is a possible D gene (6 bases). Trimming removed 2 bases at V and 3 bases at J, with 10 bases between. The CDR3 length is 14 residues. Germline CDR1 reads SEHNR; CDR2 reads FQNEAQ (reference sequence). CDR3 bases: TGTGCCAGCAGCTTATCGGCGGGGAAAGAGACCCAGTACTTC. Protein: CASSLSAGKETQYF.

The V and J genes are TRBV19 and TRBJ1-4; D gene uncertain. This CDR3 comprises 14 residues. Trimming cost V 1 base and J 8 bases, with 11 bases left between them. CDR1 and CDR2 from the germline V gene are LNHDA and SQIVND (reference sequence). CDR3 region: CASSIVVTDEKLFF. CDR3 nucleotide sequence: TGTGCCAGTAGTATAGTGGTTACAGACGAAAAACTGTTTTTT.

The CDR3 protein is CASSGRTSSPREQYF. Written as DNA, the CDR3 is TGTGCCAGCAGTGGAAGAACTAGTAGCCCTCGCGAGCAGTACTTC. The chain couples TRBV2 to TRBJ2-7, with a weak D call TRBD2 (5 bases). Germline V gene sequence: CDR1 SNHLY, CDR2 FYNNEI. The CDR3 has 15 amino acids. V lost 4 bases, J lost 6 bases, and 19 bases lay in between.

This chain uses TRBV7-9 with TRBJ1-1, with 8 bases lining up with TRBD1. CDR1 SEHNR and CDR2 FQNEAQ come from the germline V gene (reference sequence). This CDR3 is 15 amino acids long. V gave up 5 bases and J gave up 5 bases; unmatched junction bases: 10. The CDR3 DNA is TGTGCCAGCAGCCCTGGGACAGGTCGGGGGACTGAAGCTTTCTTT. Translating gives CASSPGTGRGTEAFF. Full variable domain (missing parts from reference TRBV7-9 and TRBJ1-1): DTGVSQNPRHKITKRGQNVTFRCDPISEHNRLYWYRQTLGQGPEFLTYFQNEAQLEKSRLLSDRFSAERPKGSFSTLEIQRTEQGDSAMYLCASSPGTGRGTEAFFGQGTRLTVV.

This clone has a handful of counts. V usage is TRBV7-2 and J usage is TRBJ2-1; D may be TRBD2 (5 bases). Trimming cost V 5 bases and J 9 bases, with 17 bases left between them. Germline V gene sequence: CDR1 SGHTA, CDR2 FQGNSA. This CDR3 contains 14 residues. In DNA, the CDR3 is TGTGCCAGCAGCCCGGGGTGGGTACCGGCTGAGCAGTTCTTC. It encodes CASSPGWVPAEQFF.

The V and J genes are TRBV7-9 and TRBJ2-7; 9 bases align to TRBD1. The CDR3 covers 14 residues. V lost 7 bases, J lost 2 bases, and 6 bases stayed unmatched. Germline-derived CDR1 and CDR2 are SEHNR and FQNEAQ (reference sequence). The CDR3 protein is CASNHGDRAYEQYF. As DNA, the CDR3 is TGTGCCAGCAACCACGGGGACAGGGCCTACGAGCAGTACTTC.

The chain has TRBV2 and TRBJ2-5; 14 bases align to TRBD2. The CDR3 is 15 residues long. Trimming at V came to 6 bases and at J to 4 bases, leaving 4 bases not matched to a gene. Germline CDR1 and CDR2: SNHLY and FYNNEI. CDR3 in DNA: TGTGCCAGCAGAACAGGACTAGCGGGAGGAGAGACCCAGTACTTC. It encodes CASRTGLAGGETQYF.

Notes on this clone: The same CDR3 also results from other DNA sequences found in this sample. The chain joins TRBV27 to TRBJ2-7, with 10 bases lining up with TRBD2. CDR1 and CDR2 from the germline V gene are MNHEY and SMNVEV (reference sequence). The V segment lost 5 bases and the J segment 0 bases; nucleotides outside the gene matches: 4. The CDR3 runs to 15 residues. CDR3 loop: CASSPGTSASYEQYF. CDR3 DNA sequence: TGTGCCAGCAGTCCAGGGACTAGCGCCTCCTACGAGCAGTACTTC.